This paragraph reports one TCR beta chain. The source of the sample is a study of shared T cell receptors in the human thymus. V trimming: 5 bases; J trimming: 1 base; junction bases outside the gene matches: 4. CDR3 size: 15 residues. Looked up from germline, CDR1 is MNHEY and CDR2 is SVGAGI. Using immunoSEQ multiplex PCR, the repertoire was profiled, and TCRdb retains in-frame clones only, with some absent. Here the sample spans hundreds of thousands of clones, about 89% being singletons. In addition, the sample was reused for a study of human thymus T cells. This second study notes: Healthy Finnish infants having corrective surgery for congenital heart defects served as donors. Corrective cardiac surgery supplied the resected thymus tissue. Unrelated individuals reportedly shared highly overlapping thymic TCR repertoires.

The chain has TRBV6-5 and TRBJ2-2; 7 nucleotides align to TRBD1. This clonotype was obtained from a boy in the first two years of life with a congenital heart defect. Sequenced material: thymocytes. For the CDR3, the DNA is TGTGCCAGCAGTCAAGGGACAGAGAACACCGGGGAGCTGTTTTTT. This translates into CASSQGTENTGELFF.